One sample yielded the 26 T cell receptor beta chains listed below, sequenced in a study of Graves' ophthalmopathy and Graves' hyperthyroidism. Beta-chain TCR CDR3 regions were amplified from RNA transcripts. HTBI primers served in a first-round RT-PCR, which a second-round multiplex PCR followed. TCRdb passed the multiplex PCR reads through MiXCR, listing each CDR3 protein once. The table shows about 400,000 distinct CDR3 sequences, with about 18% occurring only once. Input material: peripheral blood. The receptors derive from a woman aged 18 to 35 with Graves' ophthalmopathy.

This clonotype showed up many times. The chain combines TRBV12-3 or TRBV12-4 with TRBJ2-5, with D possibly being TRBD1 (6 bases). V was pared by 2 bases and J by 1 base, with 20 bases between. The CDR3 sequence is 18 residues long. CDR3 coding DNA: TGTGCCAGCAGTTTATGTACGAGAGACAGGTGTATCCAAGAGACCCAGTACTTC. Translated, it gives CASSLCTRDRCIQETQYF.

At least ten counts were recorded for this clonotype. V and J are TRBV12-5 and TRBJ2-5, with a tentative D call TRBD1 (6 bases). CDR1 and CDR2 (germline): LGHNT, FRNRAP. V gave up 6 bases and J gave up 2 bases, with 16 bases separating them. The CDR3 extends over 15 amino acids. The CDR3 nucleotides are TGTGCTAGTGGCTCCGACAGGACAACACAAGAGACCCAGTACTTC. Amino acids: CASGSDRTTQETQYF. The variable domain in full, with the rest retrieved from reference TRBV12-5 and TRBJ2-5, is DARVTQTPRHKVTEMGQEVTMRCQPILGHNTVFWYRQTMMQGLELLAYFRNRAPLDDSGMPKDRFSAEMPDATLATLKIQPSEPRDSAVYFCASGSDRTTQETQYFGPGTRLLVL.

This clonotype was seen repeatedly, ten times or more. The DNA is left out, because the CDR3 cannot be placed on it with certainty; the CDR3 is given as TCRdb lists it. This sequence joins TRBV28 and TRBJ1-6; TRBD1 reflects the table's D call only, with no check against the DNA. CDR1 is MDHEN, CDR2 SYDVKM, per germline. The CDR3 region is 15 residues in length, termini included. This CDR3 reads CASSTSTGANSPLHF.

The table lists this clonotype with many counts. The gene calls are TRBV6-1 and TRBJ2-5; TRBD1 matches at 8 bases. The CDR3 sequence is 16 residues long. J was trimmed by 3 bases and V by 2 bases; bases with no gene match: 8. Germline CDR1 reads MNHNS; CDR2 reads SASEGT. The CDR3, as DNA: TGTGCCAGCAGTGAACGCGGACAGGGCCCCAAAGAGACCCAGTACTTC. Amino acid sequence: CASSERGQGPKETQYF.

This clonotype has at least ten counts. CDR3 sequence reads: CASSFGRAGQPQHF. CDR3 nucleotides: TGTGCCAGCAGTTTCGGCAGGGCCGGGCAGCCCCAGCATTTT. The chain links TRBV28 to TRBJ1-5, with D tentatively TRBD1 (5 bases). CDR1 and CDR2 from the germline V gene are MDHEN and SYDVKM. V was cut by 3 bases and J by 7 bases, with 13 bases left in between. This CDR3 comprises 14 residues.

There are many counts of this clonotype. The J gene is TRBJ2-7, the V gene TRBV30; 10 bases are a match to TRBD2. There are 15 residues in the CDR3. Per germline, CDR1 GTSNPN and CDR2 SVGIG (reference sequence). V lost 1 base to trimming and J lost 3 bases; unmatched junction nucleotides: 6. In DNA form, the CDR3 reads TGTGCCTGGAGTGATCCCCTAGCGGGGGACTACGAGCAGTACTTC. Residues: CAWSDPLAGDYEQYF.

The V and J genes are TRBV6-1 and TRBJ2-7; 7 bases fit TRBD2. The CDR3 length is 14 residues. CDR1 is MNHNS and CDR2 is SASEGT in the germline V gene. Trimming removed 8 bases from V and 3 bases from J; junction bases left unmatched: 10. Here the CDR3 DNA reads TGTGCCAGCGGACGCAGCGGGGTCAGCTACGAGCAGTACTTC. Translating it yields CASGRSGVSYEQYF.

The chain uses TRBV6-2 or TRBV6-3 and TRBJ2-7; 7 nucleotides match TRBD1. This CDR3 is built from 14 residues. Germline V gene data show CDR1 as MNHEY and CDR2 as SVGEGT. The ends lost 6 bases at V and 7 bases at J; junction bases unmatched: 12. The CDR3 coding sequence is TGTGCCAGCAGACTCGGGACAGCCCGGCTAGAGCAGTACTTC. Its translation: CASRLGTARLEQYF.

This clonotype occurred many times. The V and J genes are TRBV6-2 or TRBV6-3 and TRBJ2-5; no clear D. The CDR3 is made up of 14 amino acids. Germline V gene lookup returns CDR1 MNHEY and CDR2 SVGEGT. Trimming took 4 bases from V and 2 from J, leaving 11 bases between them. The CDR3 nucleotides are TGTGCCAGCAGTTTTCGGGTCCTACAAGAGACCCAGTACTTC. Translation gives CASSFRVLQETQYF.

The table lists this clonotype with many counts. The chain employs TRBV7-8 and TRBJ1-1, with D perhaps matching TRBD1 (6 bases). Trimming left V 7 bases short and J 4 bases short, with 16 bases between. In germline, CDR1 is SGHVS, CDR2 FQNEAQ. This CDR3 region has 14 residues. The CDR3 DNA reads TGTGCCAGCATCGACCCGAGGGGGGCCACTGAAGCTTTCTTT. It translates to CASIDPRGATEAFF. Looking up the rest from reference TRBV7-8 and TRBJ1-1 gives the full variable domain: GAGVSQSPRYKVAKRGQDVALRCDPISGHVSLFWYQQALGQGPEFLTYFQNEAQLDKSGLPSDRFFAERPEGSVSTLKIQRTQQEDSAVYLCASIDPRGATEAFFGQGTRLTVV.

The table lists this clonotype with many counts. The chain links TRBV28 to TRBJ1-1; D is undetermined. CDR3 length: 15 amino acids. Germline CDR1 is MDHEN and CDR2 is SYDVKM. V was shortened by 2 bases and J by 6 bases, with 16 bases between the two germline ends. This chain's CDR3 is CASSLSGLTRAEAFF. The CDR3 bases are TGTGCCAGCAGTTTAAGTGGCCTAACCCGGGCTGAAGCTTTCTTT.

The table lists this clonotype with many counts. This chain connects TRBV27 to TRBJ2-2, with 13 bases that match TRBD2. V shed 11 bases and J 0 bases; nucleotides not matched to a gene: 3. The V gene's germline CDR1 is MNHEY and CDR2 SMNVEV (reference sequence). The CDR3 spans 15 residues. CDR3 sequence: CAGGTSGANTGELFF. As DNA, the CDR3 is TGTGCCGGGGGGACTAGCGGGGCGAACACCGGGGAGCTGTTTTTT.

The table lists this clonotype with many counts. This chain's CDR3 is CASSIDPGQGPYEQYF. CDR3 DNA sequence: TGTGCCAGTAGTATAGATCCGGGACAGGGGCCGTACGAGCAGTACTTC. This chain links TRBV19 with TRBJ2-7; 10 bases fit TRBD1. Germline V lookup: CDR1 LNHDA, CDR2 SQIVND (reference sequence). V trimming: 0 bases; J trimming: 4 bases; junction bases outside the gene matches: 6. This CDR3 comprises 16 residues. The whole variable domain, filled in from reference TRBV19 and TRBJ2-7, reads DGGITQSPKYLFRKEGQNVTLSCEQNLNHDAMYWYRQDPGQGLRLIYYSQIVNDFQKGDIAEGYSVSREKKESFPLTVTSAQKNPTAFYLCASSIDPGQGPYEQYFGPGTRLTVT.

This clonotype was seen at least ten times. V is TRBV5-1 and J is TRBJ2-4, with a weak D call TRBD2 (6 bases). V was clipped by 4 bases and J by 0 bases, with 14 bases between them. The CDR3 spans 16 residues. From germline, CDR1 is SGHRS and CDR2 YFSETQ. CDR3 region: CASSPREAGAKNIQYF. DNA of the CDR3: TGCGCCAGCAGCCCCCGGGAAGCGGGAGCCAAAAACATTCAGTACTTC. The whole variable domain, remainder taken from reference TRBV5-1 and TRBJ2-4, is KAGVTQTPRYLIKTRGQQVTLSCSPISGHRSVSWYQQTPGQGLQFLFEYFSETQRNKGNFPGRFSGRQFSNSRSEMNVSTLELGDSALYLCASSPREAGAKNIQYFGAGTRLSVL.

This clonotype has only one observation. The CDR3 spells CASSPPVGTDTQYF. The CDR3 DNA reads as TGTGCCAGCTCACCACCGGTGGGCACAGATACGCAGTATTTT. This rearrangement joins TRBV18 to TRBJ2-3; D gene uncertain. The CDR3 runs to 14 residues. V was trimmed by 0 bases and J by 1 base, leaving 5 bases between them. CDR1 and CDR2 from the germline V gene are KGHSH and LQKENI.

Many counts were recorded for this clonotype. This chain connects TRBV15 to TRBJ2-7, with 7 bases fitting TRBD2. With 3 bases clipped from V and 0 bases from J, the junction kept 8 bases outside the gene matches. Germline V CDR1 and CDR2: LNHNV, YYDKDF (reference sequence). The CDR3 loop spans 16 amino acids. The CDR3 region is CATSSMRGSSSYEQYF. For the CDR3, the DNA is TGTGCCACCAGCAGCATGCGGGGGAGTAGCTCCTACGAGCAGTACTTC.

This clonotype was recorded at least ten times. V and J are TRBV6-5 and TRBJ1-1; weak D call: TRBD1 (5 bases). CDR1 MNHEY and CDR2 SVGAGI come from the germline V gene. The length of the CDR3 is 13 residues. Trimming took 2 bases from V and 6 from J, leaving 10 bases between them. Written as DNA, the CDR3 is TGTGCCAGCAGTTACCCGGGGGGGGCTGAAGCTTTCTTT. Its translation: CASSYPGGAEAFF.

This clonotype was counted many times. This chain connects TRBV12-3 or TRBV12-4 to TRBJ1-1; the D gene is possibly TRBD1 (5 bases). This CDR3 is 17 amino acids long. With 5 bases removed from V and 1 base from J, the gap between germline ends came to 20 bases. The CDR3 is CASSRASRGGENTEAFF. The CDR3, as DNA: TGTGCCAGCAGTCGAGCCAGCCGGGGAGGGGAGAACACTGAAGCTTTCTTT.

Ten or more counts support this clonotype. V usage is TRBV28 and J usage is TRBJ1-2, with 8 positions matching TRBD1. The J segment lost 8 bases and the V segment lost 5 bases, leaving 16 bases of the junction unmatched. This CDR3 comprises 16 residues. Germline values: CDR1 MDHEN, CDR2 SYDVKM. The CDR3 DNA is TGTGCCAGCAGTAGCTCAGGACAGGGAGTTTCGCAGGGCTACACCTTC. The encoded protein is CASSSSGQGVSQGYTF.

This clonotype was counted ten times or more. This chain uses TRBV5-1 with TRBJ2-2; tentatively, D is TRBD2 (6 bases). The germline gives CDR1 SGHRS, CDR2 YFSETQ. Trimming took off 4 bases at V and 3 bases at J, with 10 bases between the two ends. This CDR3 comprises 14 residues. This CDR3 reads CASSGSGDTGELFF. The CDR3 DNA reads as TGCGCCAGCAGCGGGTCGGGGGACACCGGGGAGCTGTTTTTT. The full variable domain, its missing parts supplied by reference TRBV5-1 and TRBJ2-2, is KAGVTQTPRYLIKTRGQQVTLSCSPISGHRSVSWYQQTPGQGLQFLFEYFSETQRNKGNFPGRFSGRQFSNSRSEMNVSTLELGDSALYLCASSGSGDTGELFFGEGSRLTVL.

This clonotype was seen many times. The chain couples TRBV12-3 or TRBV12-4 to TRBJ2-7; D call uncertain. This CDR3 contains 13 residues. Trimming took 6 bases from V and 4 from J, leaving 13 bases between them. The CDR3 DNA sequence: TGTGCCAGCAGCACCGGAGTCACATACGAGCAGTACTTC. Its translation is CASSTGVTYEQYF.

This clonotype has a count of ten or more. The chain uses TRBV7-9 and TRBJ2-7, with a tentative D call TRBD2 (6 bases). Germline V gene sequence: CDR1 SEHNR, CDR2 FQNEAQ (reference sequence). The germline V and J ends were trimmed by 2 bases and 5 bases, with 10 bases remaining between them. The CDR3 sequence is 13 residues long. CDR3 in DNA: TGTGCCAGCAGCTTACGGGGGTACGACGAGCAGTACTTC. This sequence encodes CASSLRGYDEQYF.

The chain links TRBV6-5 to TRBJ2-7; TRBD2 might be the D (5 bases). The CDR3 has 13 amino acids. Germline V gives CDR1 MNHEY, CDR2 SVGAGI. Trimming took 1 base from V and 3 from J, leaving 7 bases between them. CDR3 sequence reads: CASSYFGGYEQYF. DNA of the CDR3: TGTGCCAGCAGTTACTTTGGAGGCTACGAGCAGTACTTC.

A note on this clonotype: This could be a read error, since a much larger clone is one nucleotide away. V gene TRBV3-1 combines with J gene TRBJ1-2; 8 nucleotides align to TRBD1. V shed 3 bases and J 0 bases; nucleotides not matched to a gene: 12. There are 18 residues in the CDR3. CDR1 is LGHDT, CDR2 YNNKEL, per germline (reference sequence). The CDR3 sequence is CASSHKWTGKAANYGYTF. DNA for the CDR3: TGTGCCAGCAGCCATAAGTGGACAGGGAAGGCTGCTAACTATGGCTACACCTTC.

The sample holds a few counts of this clonotype. The CDR3 nucleotides read TGTGCCAGTAGTATAGATCTCACAGCCCGGGCCAACGTCCTGACTTTC. This sequence encodes CASSIDLTARANVLTF. V is TRBV19 and J is TRBJ2-6; D remains unclear. Looked up from germline, CDR1 is LNHDA and CDR2 is SQIVND (reference sequence). Between the trimmed V and J ends, which lost 0 bases and 5 bases, there was a span of 11 bases. There are 16 residues in the CDR3.

This clonotype was seen many times. The chain couples TRBV10-3 to TRBJ2-7; 9 nucleotides line up with TRBD2. The CDR3 loop spans 15 amino acids. Trimming removed 7 bases from V and 2 bases from J; junction bases left unmatched: 9. Germline assignment: CDR1 ENHRY and CDR2 SYGVKD. CDR3 loop: CAITAGGRGPYEQYF. CDR3 bases: TGTGCCATCACGGCGGGAGGGCGGGGCCCCTACGAGCAGTACTTC.